This TCR beta chain was sequenced for a study of blood T cell repertoires in COVID-19. Study background: Donors in the United States, Italy and Spain gave samples during acute or convalescent COVID-19.

Assay: immunoSEQ multiplex PCR; the TCRdb copy retains only in-frame clones and omits some. The data hold about 400,000 clones, with roughly 89% observed a single time. V dropped 3 bases and J dropped 4 bases, with 9 bases sitting between them. CDR3 length: 13 residues. This chain joins TRBV12-3 or TRBV12-4 and TRBJ1-1, with D maybe TRBD1 (6 bases). Sequenced: peripheral blood. The TCR sequence derives from a woman aged 25 to 45 with acute or convalescent COVID-19. The CDR3 sequence: CASSFTGFTEAFF. CDR3 sequence (DNA): TGTGCCAGCAGTTTCACAGGGTTCACTGAAGCTTTCTTT.